A single sample is the source of the 28 T cell receptor beta chains below, sequenced in a study of blood T cell repertoires in COVID-19 (dated by TCRdb to the early 2020s). The library was obtained by the immunoSEQ multiplex PCR assay. Drawn from immuneACCESS, this table holds only the in-frame rearrangements with V and J called that TCRdb kept. Clones are partly lost; checked studies trace under half to an unresolved V gene and leave the rest unexplained. The sample table records just over 150,000 clones; around 85% of these occur just once. The ten largest clones add up to more than 2% of the sample. The material sequenced was peripheral blood. These receptors were collected from a woman in her 70s with acute or convalescent COVID-19.

The chain links TRBV4-2 to TRBJ2-2; TRBD2 is a possible D gene (6 bases). Germline-derived CDR1 and CDR2 are LGHNA and YNFKEQ. The V and J ends lost 3 bases and 2 bases respectively, with 22 bases between them. The CDR3 spans 19 residues. This CDR3 is CASSQRVERTTSNTGELFF. CDR3 bases: TGTGCCAGCAGCCAGAGGGTGGAAAGGACTACGAGCAACACCGGGGAGCTGTTTTTT.

The CDR3 reads CASSLGPRGNQPQHF. The DNA of the CDR3 is TGTGCCAGCAGCTTGGGGCCGCGGGGCAATCAGCCCCAGCATTTT. J is TRBJ1-5 and V is TRBV5-4, with D unresolved. Germline lookup yields CDR1 SGHNT and CDR2 YYREEE (reference sequence). Between the trimmed V and J ends, which lost 0 bases and 2 bases, there was a span of 9 bases. This CDR3 has 15 amino acids.

This chain connects TRBV19 to TRBJ1-3, with D unclear. Germline-derived CDR1 and CDR2 are LNHDA and SQIVND (reference sequence). The CDR3 consists of 13 residues. Trimming pared 3 bases from V and 2 bases from J, leaving 5 bases between. DNA for the CDR3: TGTGCCAGTAGTATTACAACTGGAAACACCATATATTTT. It specifies CASSITTGNTIYF.

Turning to this clone: The junction departs from the called germline gene at one end, perhaps through a read error. CDR3 sequence (DNA): TGTGCCAGTGGTATTTGGGGGGACACAGATACGCAGTATTTT. As protein: CASGIWGDTDTQYF. The chain couples TRBV19 to TRBJ2-3; D might be TRBD2 (6 bases). Germline V gene sequence: CDR1 LNHDA, CDR2 SQIVND (reference sequence). The length of the CDR3 is 14 residues.

This clone was seen once. V and J are TRBV9 and TRBJ1-2, with a weak D call TRBD1 (6 bases). The germline V gene has CDR1 SGDLS and CDR2 YYNGEE. V was cut by 8 bases and J by 9 bases, with 29 bases left in between. CDR3 length equals 16 residues. CDR3 region: CARPEGQLIGAFRYTF. For the CDR3, the DNA is TGTGCCAGACCAGAGGGACAACTGATAGGTGCCTTCCGCTACACCTTC.

The V and J genes are TRBV7-2 and TRBJ1-1; 9 bases are shared with TRBD1. CDR1 is SGHTA and CDR2 is FQGNSA in the germline V gene. V gave up 2 bases and J gave up 4 bases; unmatched junction bases: 5. This CDR3 has 15 amino acids. CDR3: CASSLSPGQGTEAFF. As DNA, the CDR3 is TGTGCCAGCAGCTTATCGCCGGGACAGGGCACTGAAGCTTTCTTT.

The rearrangement joins TRBV19 to TRBJ1-3; no clear D gene. Germline CDR1 LNHDA, CDR2 SQIVND (reference sequence). V was trimmed by 5 bases and J by 2 bases, leaving 10 bases between them. CDR3 length: 14 amino acids. The CDR3 DNA follows: TGTGCCAGTAGTCAACTGGGCCCTGGAAACACCATATATTTT. This codes for CASSQLGPGNTIYF.

V usage is TRBV27 and J usage is TRBJ1-2; 10 bases are a match to TRBD1. V trimming: 7 bases; J trimming: 7 bases; junction bases outside the gene matches: 6. The germline gives CDR1 MNHEY, CDR2 SMNVEV (reference sequence). The CDR3 is 13 residues long. CDR3 in DNA: TGTGCCAGCACCGCAAGGGACAGGGGTGGCTACACCTTC. Translating it yields CASTARDRGGYTF.

This rearrangement joins TRBV11-2 to TRBJ2-3; 9 bases match TRBD1. The junction had 4 bases not matched to a gene; V was cut back by 1 base and J by 2 bases. The CDR3 loop spans 16 amino acids. Germline CDR1 is SGHAT and CDR2 is FQNNGV. The CDR3 DNA is TGTGCCAGCAGCTTAGGGGGACAGGGCCTCACAGATACGCAGTATTTT. Amino acid sequence: CASSLGGQGLTDTQYF. The entire variable domain, with the rest obtained from reference TRBV11-2 and TRBJ2-3, is as follows: EAGVAQSPRYKIIEKRQSVAFWCNPISGHATLYWYQQILGQGPKLLIQFQNNGVVDDSQLPKDRFSAERLKGVDSTLKIQPAKLEDSAVYLCASSLGGQGLTDTQYFGPGTRLTVL.

The rearrangement joins TRBV5-4 to TRBJ2-5; TRBD2 might be the D (7 bases). V was cut by 4 bases and J by 4 bases, with 14 bases left in between. This CDR3 is built from 14 residues. Germline loops: CDR1 SGHNT, CDR2 YYREEE (reference sequence). The CDR3 DNA reads as TGTGCCAGCAGCCCCGCCGGGGGGCGAGAGACCCAGTACTTC. Residues: CASSPAGGRETQYF.

This clone was found once. The DNA of the CDR3 is TGTGCCAGCAGCCGCGGGGGGGCCTCTAGCACAGATACGCAGTATTTT. Translated, it gives CASSRGGASSTDTQYF. V gene TRBV7-9 combines with J gene TRBJ2-3; TRBD2 agrees at 9 bases. The CDR3 length is 16 residues. J gave up 0 bases and V 5 bases, and 6 bases lay outside the gene matches. The V gene's germline CDR1 is SEHNR and CDR2 FQNEAQ (reference sequence).

The chain links TRBV2 to TRBJ1-1; 7 bases agree with TRBD1. CDR3 size: 12 residues. Germline V gene data show CDR1 as SNHLY and CDR2 as FYNNEI. V was pared by 6 bases and J by 4 bases, with 2 bases of the junction left unmatched. CDR3 bases: TGTGCCAGCAGGTCAGGGGGCACTGAAGCTTTCTTT. It is translated as CASRSGGTEAFF.

This sequence joins TRBV2 and TRBJ1-2; 9 nucleotides line up with TRBD1. The germline CDR1 and CDR2 sequences are SNHLY and FYNNEI. Trimming took 8 bases from V and 10 from J; bases not matched to a gene: 11. The CDR3 covers 13 residues. The CDR3 DNA reads as TGTGCCAGCTATTTAGGACAGGGGTTTACCTACACCTTC. Its translation is CASYLGQGFTYTF.

The chain joins TRBV7-2 to TRBJ1-1; D not certain. Germline V gene data show CDR1 as SGHTA and CDR2 as FQGNSA. This CDR3 comprises 13 residues. V was shortened by 1 base and J by 4 bases, with 7 bases between the two germline ends. In DNA, the CDR3 is TGTGCCAGCAGCTTAGACAGAACCACTGAAGCTTTCTTT. Translating gives CASSLDRTTEAFF.

This chain connects TRBV6-5 to TRBJ1-5, with D hard to call. Trimming stripped 6 bases from V and 4 bases from J, with 4 bases between. The CDR3 spans 11 residues. Germline CDR1 MNHEY, CDR2 SVGAGI. In DNA, the CDR3 is TGTGCCAGCAGCCGTAATCAGCCCCAGCATTTT. This codes for CASSRNQPQHF.

The genes are TRBV30 and TRBJ2-7, with 7 positions matching TRBD1. The trim removed 2 bases at V and 5 bases at J, leaving 3 bases unmatched. Germline CDR1 and CDR2: GTSNPN and SVGIG (reference sequence). The length of the CDR3 is 12 residues. Here the CDR3 DNA reads TGTGCCTGGAGTACCCAGGGGGACGAGCAGTACTTC. Its protein product is CAWSTQGDEQYF.

The rearrangement uses TRBV6-5 and TRBJ1-4, with a weak D call TRBD1 (6 bases). Germline loops: CDR1 MNHEY, CDR2 SVGAGI. The ends were cut back, 8 bases at V and 6 bases at J, with 13 bases in the middle. The CDR3 has 13 amino acids. The CDR3 DNA is TGTGCCAGCCGGGGGGGCGCGTATGAAAAACTGTTTTTT. Translated: CASRGGAYEKLFF.

V is TRBV18 and J is TRBJ2-2; no firm D call. This CDR3 spans 15 amino acids. Germline V gives CDR1 KGHSH, CDR2 LQKENI. V lost 3 bases to trimming and J lost 5 bases, with 13 bases between them. CDR3 nucleotides: TGTGCCAGCTCACCGTTTACGGAGAGTACCGGGGAGCTGTTTTTT. This sequence encodes CASSPFTESTGELFF.

The chain is built from TRBV5-1 and TRBJ1-4; perhaps TRBD1 as D (6 bases). The V end was cut by 2 bases, the J end by 0 bases, with 11 bases between. The CDR3 length is 16 residues. CDR1 and CDR2 (germline): SGHRS, YFSETQ. The CDR3 loop reads CASSFRGISTNEKLFF. CDR3 DNA: TGCGCCAGCAGCTTTAGGGGGATTTCAACTAATGAAAAACTGTTTTTT.

J is TRBJ2-5 and V is TRBV7-9, with TRBD2 identical over 7 bases. Germline loops: CDR1 SEHNR, CDR2 FQNEAQ (reference sequence). The CDR3 consists of 15 residues. With 0 bases clipped from V and 2 bases from J, the junction kept 3 bases outside the gene matches. CDR3 DNA sequence: TGTGCCAGCAGCTTAGCGGGGGGGTTGCAAGAGACCCAGTACTTC. It codes for CASSLAGGLQETQYF. The variable domain in full, completed from reference TRBV7-9 and TRBJ2-5, reads DTGVSQNPRHKITKRGQNVTFRCDPISEHNRLYWYRQTLGQGPEFLTYFQNEAQLEKSRLLSDRFSAERPKGSFSTLEIQRTEQGDSAMYLCASSLAGGLQETQYFGPGTRLLVL.

This sequence joins TRBV2 and TRBJ2-4; no definite D call. Germline lookup yields CDR1 SNHLY and CDR2 FYNNEI. V lost 1 base to trimming and J lost 8 bases, with 3 bases between them. CDR3 length: 11 amino acids. DNA of the CDR3: TGTGCCAGCAGTGAAGTAGACATTCAGTACTTC. Residues: CASSEVDIQYF.

The V and J genes are TRBV28 and TRBJ2-7; perhaps TRBD1 as D (6 bases). Germline V gene lookup returns CDR1 MDHEN and CDR2 SYDVKM. The germline V and J ends were trimmed by 6 bases and 0 bases, with 12 bases remaining between them. The CDR3 spans 14 residues. This CDR3 is CASRRQVSSYEQYV. The CDR3 nucleotides read TGTGCCAGCAGGAGACAGGTGAGCTCCTACGAGCAGTACGTC.

The genes are TRBV5-1 and TRBJ1-5; unclear D gene. V gave up 4 bases and J gave up 6 bases, with 17 bases separating them. The CDR3 contains 15 residues. Germline CDR1 and CDR2: SGHRS and YFSETQ. CDR3: CASSLGAGLGQPQHF. CDR3 DNA sequence: TGCGCCAGCAGCCTCGGAGCGGGTTTGGGTCAGCCCCAGCATTTT.

This chain connects TRBV10-3 to TRBJ2-5; D may be TRBD2 (6 bases). CDR1 is ENHRY, CDR2 SYGVKD, per germline. This CDR3 has 15 residues. Deletions cut 0 bases from V and 4 bases from J, with 12 bases between. The CDR3 sequence is CAISESSRRGETQYF. In nucleotides, the CDR3 is TGTGCCATCAGTGAGTCGAGCAGGAGGGGAGAGACCCAGTACTTC.

The table lists this clone with a few counts. The gene calls are TRBV2 and TRBJ2-2, with D perhaps TRBD2 (5 bases). CDR1 SNHLY and CDR2 FYNNEI come from the germline V gene. Trimming shortened V by 7 bases and J by 3 bases, and 9 bases separated the two germline ends. The CDR3 spans 13 residues. CDR3 sequence reads: CASNPLDTGELFF. DNA of the CDR3: TGTGCCAGCAACCCACTAGACACCGGGGAGCTGTTTTTT.

A single count supports this clone. The genes are TRBV7-3 and TRBJ2-7; a weak D match, TRBD2 (6 bases). Germline V lookup: CDR1 SGHTA, CDR2 FQGTGA. V lost 10 bases and J 3 bases, leaving 19 bases between the germline ends. This CDR3 comprises 14 residues. The CDR3 reads CAIPLDPGDYEQYF. The CDR3 bases are TGTGCCATTCCCCTGGACCCGGGAGACTACGAGCAGTACTTC.

The V gene is TRBV5-1, the J gene TRBJ1-6, with 12 positions matching TRBD1. The V and J ends lost 4 bases and 14 bases, in that order; junction bases with no gene match: 7. The CDR3 has 14 amino acids. Looked up from germline, CDR1 is SGHRS and CDR2 is YFSETQ. Written as DNA, the CDR3 is TGCGCCAGCAGCGCCGGGACAGGGGGCTCTACCCTCCACTTT. Its protein is CASSAGTGGSTLHF.

The rearrangement uses TRBV2 and TRBJ1-4, with 7 bases matching TRBD1. The CDR3 sequence is 15 residues long. After removal of 2 bases from V and 4 bases from J, the junction contained 4 bases not matched to a gene. Germline CDR1 and CDR2: SNHLY and FYNNEI. The CDR3 DNA follows: TGTGCCAGCAGTGAAAAGGGACAGATTAATGAAAAACTGTTTTTT. Its protein product is CASSEKGQINEKLFF.